A single sample gave rise to the 4 T cell receptor beta chains below, sequenced in a study of early T cells in non-severe SARS-CoV-2 infection. TCRdb ran MiXCR on the 5' RACE reads and lists one entry per CDR3 protein. This sample carries 30,000 to 40,000 distinct CDR3 sequences, approximately 6% of them seen once, and the ten largest clones take approximately 7.6%. The sequenced sample was whole blood. These receptors all stem from an adult who was a healthcare worker with PCR-confirmed SARS-CoV-2 infection or an uninfected control (not recorded which).

This clonotype was counted many times. The rearrangement uses TRBV20-1 and TRBJ2-1; no clear D gene. V lost 0 bases to trimming and J lost 6 bases, with 9 bases between them. CDR3 length equals 13 residues. Per the germline V gene, CDR1 is DFQATT and CDR2 is SNEGSKA (reference sequence). The CDR3 DNA is TGCAGTGCTAGAGAGCCAAGATCCAATGAGCAGTTCTTC. Its translation: CSAREPRSNEQFF.

This clonotype appeared many times. The rearrangement joins TRBV28 to TRBJ1-1; a possible D gene is TRBD1 (5 bases). Per germline, CDR1 MDHEN and CDR2 SYDVKM. The CDR3 covers 13 residues. The ends were cut back, 2 bases at V and 7 bases at J, with 11 bases in the middle. In nucleotides, the CDR3 is TGTGCCAGCAGTTTAGGGGCCAGGATTGAAGCTTTCTTT. Residues: CASSLGARIEAFF.

Ten or more counts support this clonotype. The chain uses TRBV20-1 and TRBJ2-1; D uncertain. Germline V gives CDR1 DFQATT, CDR2 SNEGSKA (reference sequence). The CDR3 loop spans 13 amino acids. V dropped 4 bases and J dropped 4 bases, with 11 bases sitting between them. The CDR3 DNA reads TGCAGTGCTAAAGGGCAGCAATACAATGAGCAGTTCTTC. Translation: CSAKGQQYNEQFF.

This clonotype was seen ten or more times. The rearrangement links TRBV20-1 to TRBJ2-5; 7 nucleotides agree with TRBD2. CDR1 and CDR2 (germline): DFQATT, SNEGSKA (reference sequence). This CDR3 is built from 13 residues. The ends lost 4 bases at V and 7 bases at J; junction bases unmatched: 9. CDR3 sequence: CSAIPTLAGTQYF. The CDR3 DNA is TGCAGTGCTATTCCTACTTTAGCGGGGACCCAGTACTTC.